One and the same sample provided the 22 T cell receptor beta chains below, sequenced in a study of CD8 T cells in ankylosing spondylitis. TCRdb reprocessed the 5' RACE reads via MiXCR and lists one record per CDR3 protein. Of about 250,000 distinct CDR3 sequences in the sample, roughly 32% were seen once. Sequencing input: blood, either unsorted or a sorted T cell fraction (not recorded which). The receptors were gathered from a male donor with ankylosing spondylitis or in good health (not recorded which).

This clonotype was picked up a small number of times. The chain combines TRBV10-3 with TRBJ2-3, with 9 nucleotides matching TRBD1. This CDR3 comprises 14 residues. Germline loops: CDR1 ENHRY, CDR2 SYGVKD. V dropped 3 bases and J dropped 3; count of bases not matched to a gene: 1. CDR3 in DNA: TGTGCCATCAGTGACGGGACAGGGACAGATACGCAGTATTTT. Its protein product is CAISDGTGTDTQYF.

This clonotype was counted only a few times. J is TRBJ1-1 and V is TRBV7-9; D perhaps matches TRBD1 (6 bases). This CDR3 spans 14 amino acids. Trimming stripped 6 bases from V and 4 bases from J, with 15 bases between. Germline CDR1 SEHNR, CDR2 FQNEAQ (reference sequence). The CDR3 region has the DNA TGTGCCAGCAGACTACAGGGAGGGGTCACTGAAGCTTTCTTT. Translation: CASRLQGGVTEAFF.

The chain joins TRBV20-1 to TRBJ2-5; maybe TRBD2 (5 bases). Germline loops: CDR1 DFQATT, CDR2 SNEGSKA (reference sequence). V lost 6 bases to trimming and J lost 1 base, with 18 bases between them. The CDR3 spans 15 residues. The CDR3 sequence: CSANHPLSGQETQYF. The DNA of the CDR3 is TGCAGTGCAAACCACCCTTTGAGCGGCCAAGAGACCCAGTACTTC.

The chain carries TRBV6-1 and TRBJ2-2; 9 bases are a match to TRBD1. Germline assignment: CDR1 MNHNS and CDR2 SASEGT. The junction had 7 bases not matched to a gene; V was cut back by 6 bases and J by 5 bases. This CDR3 contains 15 residues. CDR3 coding DNA: TGTGCCAGCAGGGGGACAGGGTTTGGAACCGGGGAGCTGTTTTTT. Translated: CASRGTGFGTGELFF.

This CDR3 reads CSARDQVVAGQYF. CDR3 coding DNA: TGCAGTGCTAGAGATCAGGTGGTAGCGGGACAGTACTTC. The genes are TRBV20-1 and TRBJ2-7, with 8 bases matching TRBD2. V was pared by 0 bases and J by 10 bases, with 8 bases of the junction left unmatched. This CDR3 is built from 13 residues. CDR1 is DFQATT and CDR2 is SNEGSKA in the germline V gene (reference sequence).

This clonotype was seen a handful of times. The V gene is TRBV6-5, the J gene TRBJ2-5; D might be TRBD2 (6 bases). Germline CDR1 MNHEY, CDR2 SVGAGI. The V end was cut by 2 bases, the J end by 5 bases, with 6 bases between. This CDR3 region has 12 residues. CDR3 in amino acids: CASSYRGETQYF. CDR3 in DNA: TGTGCCAGCAGTTACCGGGGGGAGACCCAGTACTTC.

A few counts support this clonotype. V is TRBV12-3 or TRBV12-4 and J is TRBJ2-1; D possibly corresponds to TRBD1 (5 bases). The V gene lost 2 bases and the J gene lost 7 bases, with 12 bases spanning the gap. This CDR3 contains 14 residues. CDR3 bases: TGTGCCAGCAGTTTAAGGGGTTTGGAGAATGAGCAGTTCTTC. Protein: CASSLRGLENEQFF.

This clonotype has more than one count but fewer than ten. The chain carries TRBV20-1 and TRBJ2-1; 13 bases are a match to TRBD2. The CDR3 is made up of 13 amino acids. With V trimmed by 5 bases and J by 9 bases, 4 bases remained unmatched. The germline V gene encodes CDR1 DFQATT and CDR2 SNEGSKA (reference sequence). CDR3 protein: CSAPRLAGGEQFF. Written as DNA, the CDR3 is TGCAGTGCTCCTCGACTAGCGGGGGGTGAGCAGTTCTTC.

This sequence joins TRBV20-1 and TRBJ1-1, with D unresolved. This CDR3 is 13 amino acids long. V lost 3 bases and J 0 bases, leaving 8 bases between the germline ends. CDR1 is DFQATT and CDR2 is SNEGSKA in the germline V gene (reference sequence). The CDR3 region has the DNA TGCAGTGCTAGTGTCGGCGTGAACACTGAAGCTTTCTTT. As protein: CSASVGVNTEAFF.

V is TRBV6-2 or TRBV6-3 and J is TRBJ2-5; TRBD1 matches at 7 bases. Germline V CDR1 and CDR2: MNHEY, SVGEGT. The CDR3 length is 16 residues. The junction had 6 bases not matched to a gene; V was cut back by 0 bases and J by 2 bases. The CDR3 loop reads CASSYSRDSQQETQYF. Here the CDR3 DNA reads TGTGCCAGCAGTTACTCGAGGGACAGCCAGCAAGAGACCCAGTACTTC.

This chain uses TRBV12-3 or TRBV12-4 with TRBJ2-7, with a tentative D call TRBD2 (6 bases). The CDR3 runs 15 residues. Trimming shortened V by 1 base and J by 2 bases, and 12 bases separated the two germline ends. The CDR3 sequence is CASSLGSGAPYEQYF. The DNA of the CDR3 is TGTGCCAGCAGTTTAGGGTCGGGAGCCCCCTACGAGCAGTACTTC.

This clonotype was seen repeatedly, ten times or more. The chain is built from TRBV6-5 and TRBJ2-7; perhaps D is TRBD1 or TRBD2 (6 bases each). CDR1 MNHEY and CDR2 SVGAGI come from the germline V gene. Trimming stripped 2 bases from V and 5 bases from J, with 13 bases between. CDR3 length: 14 residues. The CDR3, as DNA: TGTGCCAGCAGTTACGTATTCCGGGGGCACGAGCAGTACTTC. Its translation is CASSYVFRGHEQYF.

The chain combines TRBV7-9 with TRBJ2-5, with no clear D. This CDR3 has 13 residues. From germline, CDR1 is SEHNR and CDR2 FQNEAQ (reference sequence). V was pared by 3 bases and J by 1 base, with 6 bases between. CDR3 nucleotide sequence: TGTGCCAGCAGCTTTAGGGTCCAAGAGACCCAGTACTTC. Translating it yields CASSFRVQETQYF.

The chain couples TRBV11-2 to TRBJ2-3, with D possibly TRBD2 on 7 matching bases. The germline gives CDR1 SGHAT, CDR2 FQNNGV. The CDR3 extends over 15 amino acids. Trimming pared 3 bases from V and 4 bases from J, leaving 14 bases between. The chain's CDR3 is CASSFTGGPADTQYF. CDR3 nucleotides: TGTGCCAGCAGCTTCACCGGGGGGCCTGCAGATACGCAGTATTTT.

The chain has TRBV10-3 and TRBJ2-7, with TRBD1 matching over 8 bases. Germline-derived CDR1 and CDR2 are ENHRY and SYGVKD. The CDR3 is 14 amino acids. Trimming cost V 7 bases and J 7 bases; bases outside gene matches: 12. Here the CDR3 reads CAIKRTGTGVEQYF. CDR3 coding DNA: TGTGCCATCAAGAGAACCGGGACAGGCGTAGAGCAGTACTTC.

The chain has TRBV20-1 and TRBJ1-5, with no clear D. The CDR3 consists of 16 residues. CDR1 and CDR2 (germline): DFQATT, SNEGSKA (reference sequence). The V end was cut by 0 bases, the J end by 6 bases, with 18 bases between. Here the CDR3 DNA reads TGCAGTGCTAGAGATAGGGCAGGTATGGGCGCTCAGCCCCAGCATTTT. Translating gives CSARDRAGMGAQPQHF.

This clonotype showed up just a few times. The chain joins TRBV6-5 to TRBJ2-3; D perhaps matches TRBD1 (6 bases). The CDR3 is made up of 16 amino acids. CDR1 is MNHEY and CDR2 is SVGAGI in the germline V gene. V lost 2 bases and J 6 bases, leaving 18 bases between the germline ends. The DNA for the CDR3 is TGTGCCAGCAGTTACACTGCCAGGGGAAAGTACGATACGCAGTATTTT. It is translated as CASSYTARGKYDTQYF.

The genes are TRBV18 and TRBJ1-5; D not certain. Looked up from germline, CDR1 is KGHSH and CDR2 is LQKENI. CDR3 length: 19 residues. Trimming stripped 2 bases from V and 1 base from J, with 21 bases between. CDR3 sequence: CASSPNTSLVGQSNQPQHF. DNA of the CDR3: TGTGCCAGCTCACCAAACACTTCTCTTGTCGGTCAAAGCAATCAGCCCCAGCATTTT.

The chain employs TRBV9 and TRBJ2-3; D perhaps matches TRBD2 (6 bases). Trimming pared 0 bases from V and 1 base from J, leaving 15 bases between. Germline CDR1 is SGDLS and CDR2 is YYNGEE. There are 17 residues in the CDR3. The DNA for the CDR3 is TGTGCCAGCAGCGTAGGGAGGCGGGGCGGTCGCACAGATACGCAGTATTTT. Its protein is CASSVGRRGGRTDTQYF.

This clonotype came up a few times. The V call is TRBV29-1, the J call TRBJ1-1; D remains unclear. Trimming cost V 0 bases and J 3 bases, with 17 bases left between them. This CDR3 spans 16 amino acids. The germline gives CDR1 SQVTM, CDR2 ANQGSEA. The CDR3 sequence is CSVEEWASGSDTEAFF. The CDR3 nucleotides read TGCAGCGTTGAAGAGTGGGCAAGTGGATCGGACACTGAAGCTTTCTTT.

The chain is built from TRBV28 and TRBJ2-1, with 7 bases identical to TRBD2. J lost 3 bases, V lost 6 bases, and 5 bases had no gene match. CDR3 length: 14 residues. Looked up from germline, CDR1 is MDHEN and CDR2 is SYDVKM. Here the CDR3 reads CASRKAGSYNEQFF. DNA for the CDR3: TGTGCCAGCAGGAAAGCGGGGAGCTACAATGAGCAGTTCTTC.

The chain has TRBV27 and TRBJ2-7; 8 bases fit TRBD1. CDR3 length: 13 residues. Germline loops: CDR1 MNHEY, CDR2 SMNVEV (reference sequence). V gave up 2 bases and J gave up 6 bases; unmatched junction bases: 3. Written as DNA, the CDR3 is TGTGCCAGCAGTTTACAGGGGGCTAGCGAGCAGTACTTC. Translating it yields CASSLQGASEQYF.